These T cell receptor beta chains were read from a single sample in a study of response to subunit inactivated influenza vaccine. TCRdb re-called the RT-PCR reads through MiXCR, storing one row per CDR3 protein. In the table there are approximately 530,000 distinct CDR3 sequences, less than 10% of which are singletons. The sequencing here drew on PBMCs from blood, taken less than 30 months after vaccination. The receptors shown here come from a man aged 50 to 75 who received an inactivated influenza vaccine. The CDR3 runs from the conserved cysteine through the conserved F or W. Each record gives: J gene, clone size, D gene, V gene, CDR3 DNA, CDR3 protein. D genes are given only for firm matches. Rows give clone size only sometimes, using once, few, many, or a class for an expanded clone.

TRBJ2-1	many	TRBD2	TRBV10-3	TGTGCCATCAGTGACTCAGCCGGGACTAGCCAGTTCTTC	CAISDSAGTSQFF
TRBJ2-3	many	TRBD2	TRBV25-1	TGTGCCAGCGAGAGGGACTACACAGATACGCAGTATTTT	CASERDYTDTQYF
TRBJ2-7	-	TRBD1	TRBV12-3/TRBV12-4	TGTGCCAGCAGTTTCGCCCCAGGGGGTCGAGAGCAGTACTTC	CASSFAPGGREQYF
TRBJ1-6	many	-	TRBV9	TGTGCCAGCAGCGCCACGGACGGAATTAATTCACCCCTCCACTTT	CASSATDGINSPLHF
TRBJ2-5	-	-	TRBV3-1	TGTGCCAGCGTCGCGATCGGGGAGACCCAGTACTTC	CASVAIGETQYF
TRBJ1-5	-	TRBD1	TRBV5-1	TGCGCCAGCAGCTACGCCGGGACAGGGAGTGGTCAGCCCCAGCATTTT	CASSYAGTGSGQPQHF
TRBJ2-1	few	TRBD2	TRBV11-2	TGTGCCAGCAGCTCTACACCTATAGCGGGAGGTGAGCAGTTCTTC	CASSSTPIAGGEQFF
TRBJ2-1	many	TRBD2	TRBV5-1	TGCGCCAGCAGCTCGAATAGCGGGAGGAACAGTGAGCAGTTCTTC	CASSSNSGRNSEQFF
TRBJ2-7	many	-	TRBV6-6	TGTGCCAGCAGCCAGGGTAACTCCTACGAGCAGTACTTC	CASSQGNSYEQYF
TRBJ2-1	-	-	TRBV12-3/TRBV12-4	TGTGCCAGCAGTCCCTTTGGCAGGGGTAGTAATGAGCAGTTCTTC	CASSPFGRGSNEQFF
TRBJ1-2	many	TRBD1	TRBV7-9	TGTGCCAGCAGCTTAGCGGGACAGGTTTCTGGCTACACCTTC	CASSLAGQVSGYTF
TRBJ2-6	-	-	TRBV2	TGTGCCAGCAGTGACTTAGCGAATGGGGCCAACGTCCTGACTTTC	CASSDLANGANVLTF
TRBJ2-6	-	TRBD1	TRBV20-1	TGCAGTGCTAGAGGGTCAAAGACAGGGCTTACCTCTGGGGCCAACGTCCTGACTTTC	CSARGSKTGLTSGANVLTF
TRBJ1-1	many	-	TRBV5-1	TGCGCCAGCAGCTTGACGACATGGGGCTCCAACACTGAAGCTTTCTTT	CASSLTTWGSNTEAFF
TRBJ2-5	-	-	TRBV7-8	TGTGCCAGCAGCTTCGGTCCAGGGAGGGAGACCCAGTACTTC	CASSFGPGRETQYF
TRBJ2-1	-	-	TRBV6-5	TGTGCCAGCAGTTACTTTTCTGCAGGGACGAATGAGCAGTTCTTC	CASSYFSAGTNEQFF
TRBJ1-1	few	TRBD1	TRBV6-1	TGTGCCAGCAGCTGGGACAGGGGCGGGAACACTGAAGCTTTCTTT	CASSWDRGGNTEAFF
TRBJ2-3	-	-	TRBV2	TGTGCCAGCAGTGTGGGGCACGAGAGTAGCACAGATACGCAGTATTTT	CASSVGHESSTDTQYF
TRBJ1-2	many	-	TRBV20-1	TGCAGTGCTAGTGGGGCAGGGTTTGGCTACACCTTC	CSASGAGFGYTF
TRBJ1-3	-	-	TRBV10-3	TGTGCCATCAGTGAGTCCCTTCGCCGATCCGGGACAAGTGGAAACACCATATATTTT	CAISESLRRSGTSGNTIYF
TRBJ2-7	-	-	TRBV6-6	TGTGCCAGCAGTGGCGACACCTATTACGAGCAGTACTTC	CASSGDTYYEQYF
TRBJ2-1	many	TRBD1	TRBV9	TGTGCCAGCAGCGTAGGGACAGGGTCACCAAATGAGCAGTTCTTC	CASSVGTGSPNEQFF
TRBJ1-2	-	-	TRBV10-3	TGTGCCATCAGTGAGTCGTTAAATGGCTACACCTTC	CAISESLNGYTF
TRBJ2-4	-	TRBD1	TRBV28	TGTGCCAGCAGTTTGTCGGGGACAGCGAGAAGTAGGAACATTCAGTACTTC	CASSLSGTARSRNIQYF
TRBJ2-2	-	TRBD2	TRBV14	TGTGCCAGCAGCCAAAATGGCCTACGAGTAGCGGGATACACCGGGGAGCTGTTTTTT	CASSQNGLRVAGYTGELFF
TRBJ2-7	-	-	TRBV7-9	TGTGCCAGCAGCTATGGGACGGTGACCTACGAGCAGTACTTC	CASSYGTVTYEQYF
TRBJ1-6	many	-	TRBV7-2	TGTGCCAGCAGCCCCGGACCCATTAGAAGGGGTAATTCACCCCTCCACTTT	CASSPGPIRRGNSPLHF
TRBJ2-1	-	-	TRBV2	TGTGCCAGCAGTGAAAGCAGGGCGGGGATAAATGAGCAGTTCTTC	CASSESRAGINEQFF
TRBJ2-5	many	-	TRBV7-2	TGTGCCAGCAGCTTGAGTGTTTTGGAGACCCAGTACTTC	CASSLSVLETQYF
TRBJ1-3	-	-	TRBV5-1	TGCGCCAGCAGCTTGGAGTCAGCTGGAAACACCATATATTTT	CASSLESAGNTIYF
TRBJ2-3	-	-	TRBV20-1	TGCAGTGCTAGTCGATGGCGGGGTTCCTCTAGCACAGATACGCAGTATTTT	CSASRWRGSSSTDTQYF
TRBJ1-6	many	-	TRBV5-1	TGCGCCAGCCGCGAACAGGAGGCTAATTCACCCCTCCACTTT	CASREQEANSPLHF
TRBJ2-7	many	-	TRBV20-1	TGCAGTGCCCAGACAGGTAGCTCCTACGAGCAGTACTTC	CSAQTGSSYEQYF
TRBJ2-1	few	-	TRBV6-2/TRBV6-3	TGTGCCAGCAGTTACCGCCCGGACAATGAGCAGTTCTTC	CASSYRPDNEQFF
TRBJ2-7	many	-	TRBV25-1	TGTGCCAGCAGCGTATCAGAGATTTCTTACGAGCAGTACTTC	CASSVSEISYEQYF
TRBJ2-3	many	TRBD2	TRBV5-5	TGTGCCAGCAGCCCTCGAGGTAGCGGGACCACAGGTACAGATACGCAGTATTTT	CASSPRGSGTTGTDTQYF
TRBJ2-6	many	-	TRBV4-2	TGTGCCAGCAGCCAGATGCCCGGACTGATGTCCCCTGGGGCCAACGTCCTGACTTTC	CASSQMPGLMSPGANVLTF
TRBJ2-7	few	TRBD1	TRBV27	TGTGCCAGCAGTTTCGTAGGCGTGCAGGGGGCGGGCGAGCAGTACTTC	CASSFVGVQGAGEQYF
TRBJ1-5	-	-	TRBV20-1	TGCAGTGCTAGGGAAAGATGGGACGAGAGAAATCAGCCCCAGCATTTT	CSARERWDERNQPQHF
TRBJ2-7	-	TRBD1	TRBV4-2	TGTGCCAGCAGCCACAGGACAGGGCCCCACGAGCAGTACTTC	CASSHRTGPHEQYF
TRBJ1-2	-	-	TRBV10-1	TGCGCCAGCAGTGAGTGGGCTTCCCATGGCTACACCTTC	CASSEWASHGYTF
TRBJ2-1	few	TRBD2	TRBV5-1	TGCGCCAGCAGCATCGGTAGCGGGGGGGCCCTAGGTGAGCAGTTCTTC	CASSIGSGGALGEQFF
TRBJ2-2	-	-	TRBV5-1	TGCGCCAGCAGCGCCGGACAGACCAGAGGGGAGCTGTTTTTT	CASSAGQTRGELFF
TRBJ1-5	-	-	TRBV7-2	TGTGCCAGCAGCCAAGGCTGGGGTTCTCAGCCCCAGCATTTT	CASSQGWGSQPQHF
TRBJ2-1	few	-	TRBV19	TGTGCCAGTAGTATAGACTCCCGGGGGTTAAGCTCCTACAATGAGCAGTTCTTC	CASSIDSRGLSSYNEQFF
TRBJ2-5	-	-	TRBV28	TGTGCCAGCAGCTCCTCAGCTGGGAGAGTACGAGAGACCCAGTACTTC	CASSSSAGRVRETQYF